This TCR beta chain was captured by sequencing in a study of blood T cell repertoires in COVID-19. Study information: From T cells, B-cell-depleted T cells, or PBMCs came the material, which was cDNA or gDNA.

The CDR3 runs to 16 residues. CDR1 SGHTA and CDR2 FQGNSA come from the germline V gene. The V and J ends lost 0 bases and 4 bases, in that order; junction bases with no gene match: 7. How the authors handled the data: Amplified reference gene primers provided the basis for estimating nucleated cell counts. Produced via immunoSEQ multiplex PCR; TCRdb's table is partial and in-frame only. That table gives V, J and clone size, and the DNA gave D and trimming. This table has some 250,000 clones, 75% to 90% appearing once. The rearrangement links TRBV7-2 to TRBJ2-3, with 7 bases identical to TRBD2. Input material: peripheral blood. This sequence originates from a woman aged 25 to 39 who had recovered from COVID-19. In DNA form, the CDR3 reads TGTGCCAGCAGCTTAGCCTTTGGGACTATTGCAGATACGCAGTATTTT. Encoded protein: CASSLAFGTIADTQYF. Looking up the rest from reference TRBV7-2 and TRBJ2-3 gives the full variable domain: GAGVSQSPSNKVTEKGKDVELRCDPISGHTALYWYRQSLGQGLEFLIYFQGNSAPDKSGLPSDRFSAERTGGSVSTLTIQRTQQEDSAVYLCASSLAFGTIADTQYFGPGTRLTVL.